These T cell receptor beta chains were read from a single sample in a study of cytomegalovirus exposure and HLA in healthy donors. Generated by immunoSEQ multiplex PCR, the TCRdb table keeps only in-frame clones and is missing some. The data hold about 150,000 clones, with around 83% observed a single time. Sequenced sample: PBMCs. All receptors come from a woman aged 18-35 years in good health and CMV-seronegative. Both conserved end residues are part of each CDR3. The order of the fields is V gene, clone size, D gene, J gene, CDR3 protein, CDR3 DNA. A D gene is named only where the DNA matches it firmly. Not all rows give a size; the values are once, few, many and, for expanded clones, a class.

>TRBV28|.|TRBD1|TRBJ2-3
CASSLGYGTGAPGPQYF
TGTGCCAGCAGTTTAGGGTACGGGACAGGGGCCCCTGGACCGCAGTATTTT
>TRBV10-2|.|TRBD2|TRBJ2-5
CASGLAGGETQYF
TGCGCCAGTGGACTAGCGGGGGGAGAGACCCAGTACTTC
>TRBV5-1|.|TRBD1|TRBJ2-2
CASSKDRGTGELFF
TGCGCCAGCAGCAAGGACAGGGGTACCGGGGAGCTGTTTTTT
>TRBV7-2|.|TRBD1|TRBJ1-1
CASSLAGTGDTEAFF
TGTGCCAGCAGCTTAGCTGGGACAGGAGACACTGAAGCTTTCTTT
>TRBV2|.|.|TRBJ2-7
CASSELLEGDEQYF
TGTGCCAGCAGTGAACTCCTCGAGGGGGACGAGCAGTACTTC
>TRBV7-6|.|TRBD2|TRBJ2-1
CASSPAGLAVNNEQFF
TGTGCCAGCAGCCCAGCAGGGCTAGCGGTAAACAATGAGCAGTTCTTC
>TRBV5-1|.|.|TRBJ2-7
CASSLEASVKQYF
TGCGCCAGCAGCCTGGAGGCTAGCGTCAAGCAGTACTTC
>TRBV7-2|.|TRBD1|TRBJ2-2
CASSPRTGGNTGELFF
TGTGCCAGCAGCCCGCGGACAGGGGGGAACACCGGGGAGCTGTTTTTT
>TRBV30|few|TRBD1|TRBJ1-2
CAWSRGRGYGYTF
TGTGCCTGGAGTAGGGGGCGCGGCTATGGCTACACCTTC
>TRBV19|once|.|TRBJ1-4
CASSTRRADEKLFF
TGTGCCAGTAGCACACGGAGGGCTGACGAAAAACTGTTTTTT
>TRBV6-6|medium-sized|TRBD1|TRBJ1-2
CASRPGQGTGYTF
TGTGCCAGCAGACCGGGACAGGGCACAGGCTACACCTTC
>TRBV4-3|.|.|TRBJ2-2
CASSQVQATGELFF
TGCGCCAGCAGCCAAGTCCAAGCCACCGGGGAGCTGTTTTTT
>TRBV28|.|TRBD1|TRBJ1-2
CASRQGARDGYTF
TGTGCCAGTAGACAGGGGGCGCGGGATGGCTACACCTTC
>TRBV6-4|.|.|TRBJ1-5
CASSDSQGGQPQHF
TGTGCCAGCAGTGACTCTCAGGGAGGACAGCCCCAGCATTTT
>TRBV28|.|.|TRBJ1-2
CASRTGYGYTF
TGTGCCAGCAGGACGGGCTATGGCTACACCTTC
>TRBV27|.|.|TRBJ2-7
CASSFMAGLDEQYF
TGTGCCAGCAGTTTTATGGCAGGGCTTGACGAGCAGTACTTC
>TRBV7-9|.|.|TRBJ2-5
CASSPHYEETQYF
TGTGCCAGCAGTCCTCACTATGAAGAGACCCAGTACTTC
>TRBV19|once|TRBD1|TRBJ1-2
CASTGWTGQGQGYTF
TGTGCCAGTACCGGATGGACGGGACAGGGTCAAGGCTACACCTTC
>TRBV19|.|.|TRBJ2-4
CASSPGDTARRLAKNIQYF
TGTGCCAGTAGCCCTGGGGACACCGCACGGAGGTTAGCCAAAAACATTCAGTACTTC
>TRBV7-9|.|.|TRBJ1-4
CASSLGVGGNEKLFF
TGTGCCAGCAGCTTAGGGGTCGGCGGTAATGAAAAACTGTTTTTT
>TRBV28|few|.|TRBJ2-7
CASSSLGPLRQYF
TGTGCCAGCAGTTCCCTCGGTCCGCTGAGGCAGTACTTC
>TRBV7-2|.|.|TRBJ2-1
CASSLRQSGGYNEQFF
TGTGCCAGCAGCTTACGGCAAAGCGGAGGGTACAATGAGCAGTTCTTC
>TRBV18|.|.|TRBJ1-2
CASSPSGVDGYTF
TGTGCCAGCTCACCCTCGGGAGTGGATGGCTACACCTTC
>TRBV2|.|.|TRBJ1-2
CASSENRDRRYGYTF
TGTGCCAGCAGTGAAAACAGGGATCGGCGTTATGGCTACACCTTC
>TRBV27|few|TRBD1|TRBJ1-1
CASSDGRDRGGTEAFF
TGTGCCAGCAGTGACGGCCGGGACAGGGGGGGCACTGAAGCTTTCTTT
>TRBV5-5|.|.|TRBJ1-4
CASSLLPREKLFF
TGTGCCAGCAGCTTGCTCCCTCGGGAAAAACTGTTTTTT
>TRBV9|.|.|TRBJ2-7
CASSVEWESSYEQYF
TGTGCCAGCAGCGTGGAGTGGGAGTCCTCCTACGAGCAGTACTTC
>TRBV28|.|.|TRBJ2-5
CASSFGGSEETQYF
TGTGCCAGCAGTTTTGGGGGGTCGGAAGAGACCCAGTACTTC
>TRBV7-9|.|.|TRBJ1-2
CSSEGQRGSNYGYTF
TGTTCCAGCGAGGGCCAGCGAGGGTCCAACTATGGCTACACCTTC
>TRBV30|.|TRBD1|TRBJ2-7
CAWSVRTGVSEQYF
TGTGCCTGGAGTGTTAGGACAGGGGTTTCCGAGCAGTACTTC
>TRBV4-3|.|TRBD1|TRBJ2-3
CASSQDRYGTGYTDTQYF
TGCGCCAGCAGCCAAGACCGGTACGGGACAGGGTACACAGATACGCAGTATTTT
>TRBV6-1|few|.|TRBJ2-1
CASIQGVDFYNEQFF
TGTGCCAGCATTCAAGGGGTCGATTTCTACAATGAGCAGTTCTTC
>TRBV6-5|.|TRBD1|TRBJ1-2
CASRETGGSYTF
TGTGCCAGCAGAGAGACAGGGGGCAGCTACACCTTC
>TRBV4-1|.|.|TRBJ1-1
CASSQDPGRGDTEAFF
TGCGCCAGCAGCCAAGATCCGGGACGGGGGGACACTGAAGCTTTCTTT
>TRBV5-4|.|TRBD1|TRBJ1-2
CASSLPAAGGDRYGYTF
TGTGCCAGCAGCTTACCCGCGGCAGGGGGCGATCGCTATGGCTACACCTTC
>TRBV30|.|TRBD1|TRBJ1-2
CALNRGDGYTF
TGTGCCTTAAACAGGGGTGACGGCTACACCTTC
>TRBV28|.|TRBD1|TRBJ1-5
CASSLPSITGGSNQPQHF
TGTGCCAGCAGTTTGCCCTCCATAACAGGGGGCTCGAATCAGCCCCAGCATTTT
>TRBV10-3|few|.|TRBJ1-3
CAITQRPGTLAGNTIYF
TGTGCCATCACCCAGAGACCCGGGACTTTAGCTGGAAACACCATATATTTT
>TRBV30|.|TRBD1|TRBJ2-7
CAWRPRGLYEQYF
TGTGCCTGGAGACCTAGGGGGCTTTACGAGCAGTACTTC
>TRBV5-5|.|.|TRBJ1-6
CASSSPPGSYNSPLHF
TGTGCCAGCAGCTCCCCCCCGGGCTCCTATAATTCACCCCTCCACTTT